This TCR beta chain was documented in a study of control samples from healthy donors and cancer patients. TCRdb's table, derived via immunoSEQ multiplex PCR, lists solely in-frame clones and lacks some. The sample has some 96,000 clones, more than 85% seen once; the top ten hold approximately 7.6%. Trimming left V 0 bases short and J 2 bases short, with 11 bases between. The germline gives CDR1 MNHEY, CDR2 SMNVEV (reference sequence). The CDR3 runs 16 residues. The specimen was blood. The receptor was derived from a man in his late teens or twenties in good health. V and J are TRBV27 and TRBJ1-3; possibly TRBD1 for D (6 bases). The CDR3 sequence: CASSLSRQGTGNTIYF. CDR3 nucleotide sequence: TGTGCCAGCAGTTTATCGCGTCAGGGGACTGGAAACACCATATATTTT.